Here is one TCR beta chain with its context. Assay used: immunoSEQ multiplex PCR; TCRdb lists only in-frame clones, some missing. The profile shows under 550,000 clones, roughly 90% of them singletons. Per germline, CDR1 LGHDT and CDR2 YNNKEL (reference sequence). V lost 5 bases, J lost 1 base, and 9 bases lay in between. The CDR3 is 13 amino acids. The data belong to a study of Ad26.COV2.S vaccination and SARS-CoV-2 variants. Described treatment: some 20 received Ad26.COV2.S at low or high dose, single or two shots; 5 received placebo; per-sample allocation not given. Samples came from day 63 after the first vaccine or placebo injection. Its platform was an Ad26 vector, and its expressed antigen was Wuhan-strain SARS-CoV-2 spike.

The sequence was collected from a person aged 18-60 years who received the Ad26.COV2.S COVID-19 vaccine or a placebo. The rearrangement joins TRBV3-1 (or the pseudogene TRBV3-2) to TRBJ2-7; the D gene is possibly TRBD1 (5 bases). The sequencing used peripheral blood, collected in a trial of Ad26.COV2.S vaccine versus placebo. The CDR3: CASSVQGSYEQYF. Here the CDR3 DNA reads TGTGCCAGCAGCGTGCAGGGTTCCTACGAGCAGTACTTC.